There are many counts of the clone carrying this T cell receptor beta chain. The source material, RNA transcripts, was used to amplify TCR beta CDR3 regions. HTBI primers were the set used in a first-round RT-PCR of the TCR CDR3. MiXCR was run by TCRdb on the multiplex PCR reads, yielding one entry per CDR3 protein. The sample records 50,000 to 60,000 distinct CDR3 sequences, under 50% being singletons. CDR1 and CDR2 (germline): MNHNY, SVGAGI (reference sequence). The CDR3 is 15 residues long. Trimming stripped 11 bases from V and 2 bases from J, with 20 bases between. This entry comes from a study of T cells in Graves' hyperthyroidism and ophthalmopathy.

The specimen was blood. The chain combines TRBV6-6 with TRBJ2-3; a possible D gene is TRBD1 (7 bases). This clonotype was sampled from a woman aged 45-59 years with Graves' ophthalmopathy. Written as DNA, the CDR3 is TGTGCCTCTCTCCGGGCGGGGACAGCCACAGATACGCAGTATTTT. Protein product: CASLRAGTATDTQYF.